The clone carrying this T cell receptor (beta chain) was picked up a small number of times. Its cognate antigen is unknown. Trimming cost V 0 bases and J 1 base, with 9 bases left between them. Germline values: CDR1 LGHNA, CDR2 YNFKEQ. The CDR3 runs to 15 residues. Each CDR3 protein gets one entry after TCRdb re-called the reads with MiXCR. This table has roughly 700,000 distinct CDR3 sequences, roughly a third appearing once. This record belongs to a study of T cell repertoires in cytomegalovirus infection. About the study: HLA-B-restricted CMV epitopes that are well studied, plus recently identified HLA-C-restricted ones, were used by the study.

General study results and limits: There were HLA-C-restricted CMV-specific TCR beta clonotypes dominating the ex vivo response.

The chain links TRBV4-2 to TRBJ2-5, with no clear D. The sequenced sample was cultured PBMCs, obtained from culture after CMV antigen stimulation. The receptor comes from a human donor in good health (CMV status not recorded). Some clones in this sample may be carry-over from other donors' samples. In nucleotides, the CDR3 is TGTGCCAGCAGCCAAGATAGAGGAGTCCAAGAGACCCAGTACTTC. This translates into CASSQDRGVQETQYF.